This entry lists 25 T cell receptor beta chains sequenced from one sample in a study of T cells in localized non-small cell lung cancer. Sequencing used immunoSEQ multiplex PCR; TCRdb keeps in-frame clones, though not all of them. The sample carries tens of thousands of clones, around 90% recorded once. The specimen comprised peripheral blood, sampled before any cancer treatment. The receptors stem from a man aged 40 to 70 with stage I squamous cell lung carcinoma.

The rearrangement uses TRBV7-8 and TRBJ1-5; D remains ambiguous. Trimming removed 5 bases from V and 0 bases from J, with 17 bases in between. Per the germline V gene, CDR1 is SGHVS and CDR2 is FQNEAQ. This CDR3 contains 17 residues. The CDR3 DNA reads TGTGCCAGCAGCCCCGTGCCAGGCGGGAATAGCAATCAGCCCCAGCATTTT. Protein: CASSPVPGGNSNQPQHF.

CDR3 sequence reads: CASSQEGGRNYEQYF. CDR3 nucleotides: TGCGCCAGCAGCCAAGAGGGCGGGAGAAACTACGAGCAGTACTTC. The rearrangement uses TRBV4-3 and TRBJ2-7; the match to TRBD2 covers 7 bases. V trimming: 0 bases; J trimming: 3 bases; junction bases outside the gene matches: 5. CDR3 size: 15 residues. Germline-derived CDR1 and CDR2 are LGHNA and YSLEER.

The chain carries TRBV7-2 and TRBJ2-1, with 8 bases identical to TRBD2. This CDR3 is built from 16 residues. V lost 4 bases and J lost 1; bases outside the gene matches: 6. The germline V gene has CDR1 SGHTA and CDR2 FQGNSA. The CDR3 sequence is CASSSFRGGSYNEQFF. CDR3 nucleotide sequence: TGTGCCAGCAGCTCCTTTCGGGGGGGGTCCTACAATGAGCAGTTCTTC.

This chain links TRBV6-5 with TRBJ2-3, with D possibly being TRBD1 or TRBD2 (5 bases each). This CDR3 contains 15 residues. V lost 6 bases to trimming and J lost 4 bases, with 17 bases between them. Germline V lookup: CDR1 MNHEY, CDR2 SVGAGI. CDR3: CASREDTGLPDTQYF. CDR3 bases: TGTGCCAGCAGGGAGGACACCGGGCTTCCAGATACGCAGTATTTT.

The chain employs TRBV5-4 and TRBJ2-1; D unresolved. CDR1 and CDR2 from the germline V gene are SGHNT and YYREEE (reference sequence). V was pared by 0 bases and J by 10 bases, with 11 bases between. The CDR3 totals 13 residues. This CDR3 reads CASSLGAPSEQFF. For the CDR3, the DNA is TGTGCCAGCAGCTTGGGGGCCCCCTCGGAGCAGTTCTTC.

The chain uses TRBV30 and TRBJ2-3, with 10 bases fitting TRBD2. The V and J ends lost 4 bases and 1 base, in that order; junction bases with no gene match: 5. Germline V CDR1 and CDR2: GTSNPN, SVGIG (reference sequence). This CDR3 has 15 amino acids. Here the CDR3 reads CAWTIAGGRTDTQYF. CDR3 DNA: TGTGCCTGGACCATAGCGGGAGGCCGCACAGATACGCAGTATTTT.

The rearrangement links TRBV7-2 to TRBJ2-3; TRBD2 aligns across 9 bases. The CDR3 runs to 14 residues. Germline assignment: CDR1 SGHTA and CDR2 FQGNSA. V shed 4 bases and J 6 bases; nucleotides not matched to a gene: 5. The CDR3 sequence: CASSSGLAPDTQYF. In nucleotides, the CDR3 is TGTGCCAGCAGCTCGGGACTAGCCCCGGATACGCAGTATTTT.

The J gene is TRBJ1-4, the V gene TRBV7-2; D perhaps matches TRBD1 (5 bases). This CDR3 has 15 amino acids. Trimming shortened V by 2 bases and J by 4 bases, and 11 bases separated the two germline ends. CDR1 is SGHTA, CDR2 FQGNSA, per germline. The DNA for the CDR3 is TGTGCCAGCAGCTTATACGGGACGGGTAATGAAAAACTGTTTTTT. It codes for CASSLYGTGNEKLFF.

The chain couples TRBV4-3 to TRBJ2-7; D may match TRBD1 or TRBD2 (5 bases each). V was clipped by 3 bases and J by 3 bases, with 9 bases between them. Germline V lookup: CDR1 LGHNA, CDR2 YSLEER. The CDR3 consists of 13 residues. CDR3 coding DNA: TGCGCCAGCAGCCAGGGACCATACTACGAGCAGTACTTC. Translation gives CASSQGPYYEQYF.

The chain carries TRBV5-4 and TRBJ1-1; D is possibly TRBD1 (5 bases). The CDR3 sequence is 15 residues long. Deletions cut 4 bases from V and 4 bases from J, with 17 bases between. From germline, CDR1 is SGHNT and CDR2 YYREEE (reference sequence). CDR3: CASSGTGGRGTEAFF. The CDR3 DNA follows: TGTGCCAGCAGCGGGACGGGAGGCCGGGGCACTGAAGCTTTCTTT. Complete variable domain (other parts from reference TRBV5-4 and TRBJ1-1): ETGVTQSPTHLIKTRGQQVTLRCSSQSGHNTVSWYQQALGQGPQFIFQYYREEENGRGNFPPRFSGLQFPNYSSELNVNALELDDSALYLCASSGTGGRGTEAFFGQGTRLTVV.

The V call is TRBV7-4, the J call TRBJ1-2, with D uncertain. Trimming cost V 3 bases and J 8 bases, with 10 bases left between them. Germline V gene lookup returns CDR1 SGHVT and CDR2 SQSDAQ. The CDR3 loop spans 12 amino acids. The CDR3 spells CASSFLSSGYTF. CDR3 bases: TGTGCCAGCAGCTTTCTTAGTTCAGGCTACACCTTC. Filled out from reference TRBV7-4 and TRBJ1-2, the complete variable domain reads GAGVSQSPRYKVAKRGRDVALRCDSISGHVTLYWYRQTLGQGSEVLTYSQSDAQRDKSGRPSGRFSAERPERSVSTLKIQRTEQGDSAVYLCASSFLSSGYTFGSGTRLTVV.

This clone was seen only a few times. The genes are TRBV28 and TRBJ1-2; D remains unclear. The CDR3 loop spans 13 amino acids. The V end lost 6 bases, the J end lost 3 bases, and 11 bases lay between the germline ends. Germline CDR1 reads MDHEN; CDR2 reads SYDVKM. The CDR3 protein is CASSSTDYYGYTF. CDR3 nucleotides: TGTGCCAGCAGCTCTACAGACTACTATGGCTACACCTTC.

This chain joins TRBV28 and TRBJ2-5; 7 positions agree with TRBD1. Per the germline V gene, CDR1 is MDHEN and CDR2 is SYDVKM. Trimming at V came to 9 bases and at J to 5 bases, leaving 9 bases not matched to a gene. The length of the CDR3 is 13 residues. The CDR3 sequence: CASRQGLWETQYF. Here the CDR3 DNA reads TGTGCCAGTAGACAGGGTTTATGGGAGACCCAGTACTTC.

The chain employs TRBV7-9 and TRBJ2-5; 9 bases match TRBD2. CDR3 size: 14 residues. V was clipped by 1 base and J by 11 bases; unmatched bases: 8. Germline V gene sequence: CDR1 SEHNR, CDR2 FQNEAQ (reference sequence). Here the CDR3 reads CASSLEGLAGRQYF. In DNA, the CDR3 is TGTGCCAGCAGCTTAGAGGGGCTAGCGGGACGTCAGTACTTC.

As DNA, the CDR3 is TGTGCCTGGAGTGTACTTGTCTACGAGCAGTACTTC. This encodes CAWSVLVYEQYF. The genes are TRBV30 and TRBJ2-7; unclear D gene. CDR3 length: 12 amino acids. V was cut by 0 bases and J by 3 bases, with 6 bases left in between. In germline, CDR1 is GTSNPN, CDR2 SVGIG (reference sequence). The complete variable domain, with remaining parts taken from reference TRBV30 and TRBJ2-7, reads SQTIHQWPATLVQPVGSPLSLECTVEGTSNPNLYWYRQAAGRGLQLLFYSVGIGQISSEVPQNLSASRPQDRQFILSSKKLLLSDSGFYLCAWSVLVYEQYFGPGTRLTVT.

The V gene is TRBV11-3, the J gene TRBJ2-2; 8 nucleotides agree with TRBD2. V was pared by 2 bases and J by 1 base, with 6 bases of the junction left unmatched. The CDR3 sequence is 17 residues long. The germline V gene encodes CDR1 SGHNT and CDR2 YENEEA. In nucleotides, the CDR3 is TGTGCCAGCAGCTTACGTAGCGGGAATGAGAACACCGGGGAGCTGTTTTTT. This sequence encodes CASSLRSGNENTGELFF.

The V and J genes are TRBV10-3 and TRBJ2-1, with D uncertain. The CDR3 has 14 amino acids. The germline V gene encodes CDR1 ENHRY and CDR2 SYGVKD. V was pared by 10 bases and J by 1 base, with 14 bases between. CDR3 nucleotides: TGTGCCACGAATGGGATTTCTTCCTACAATGAGCAGTTCTTC. Protein: CATNGISSYNEQFF.

This clone has only a few counts. The chain combines TRBV29-1 with TRBJ1-1; D uncertain. CDR1 and CDR2 (germline): SQVTM, ANQGSEA. V was shortened by 0 bases and J by 3 bases, with 8 bases between the two germline ends. This CDR3 spans 13 amino acids. The CDR3 loop is CSVEDTQDTEAFF. The CDR3, as DNA: TGCAGCGTTGAAGATACCCAGGACACTGAAGCTTTCTTT. Complete variable domain (other parts from reference TRBV29-1 and TRBJ1-1): SAVISQKPSRDICQRGTSLTIQCQVDSQVTMMFWYRQQPGQSLTLIATANQGSEATYESGFVIDKFPISRPNLTFSTLTVSNMSPEDSSIYLCSVEDTQDTEAFFGQGTRLTVV.

V usage is TRBV5-1 and J usage is TRBJ2-5, with 8 bases that match TRBD1. V dropped 2 bases and J dropped 5; count of bases not matched to a gene: 8. This CDR3 contains 15 residues. CDR1 is SGHRS, CDR2 YFSETQ, per germline. CDR3 coding DNA: TGCGCCAGCAGCTTTGACAGGGGATCTTCGGAGACCCAGTACTTC. It is translated as CASSFDRGSSETQYF.

V gene TRBV28 combines with J gene TRBJ2-5, with D possibly being TRBD1 or TRBD2 (6 bases each). CDR1 MDHEN and CDR2 SYDVKM come from the germline V gene. Trimming took 5 bases from V and 5 from J, leaving 18 bases between them. The length of the CDR3 is 15 residues. The CDR3 DNA reads TGTGCCAGCAGTCGCCTCAGGGGTGGAGGGGAGACCCAGTACTTC. This translates into CASSRLRGGGETQYF. Full variable domain (missing parts from reference TRBV28 and TRBJ2-5): DVKVTQSSRYLVKRTGEKVFLECVQDMDHENMFWYRQDPGLGLRLIYFSYDVKMKEKGDIPEGYSVSREKKERFSLILESASTNQTSMYLCASSRLRGGGETQYFGPGTRLLVL.

This sequence joins TRBV19 and TRBJ1-2, with D tentatively TRBD1 (5 bases). The CDR3 loop spans 12 amino acids. V was shortened by 3 bases and J by 5 bases, with 7 bases between the two germline ends. Germline CDR1 LNHDA, CDR2 SQIVND (reference sequence). CDR3 loop: CASSMGGYGYTF. The CDR3 DNA follows: TGTGCCAGTAGTATGGGGGGTTATGGCTACACCTTC.

The sample holds one count of this clone. The V gene is TRBV15, the J gene TRBJ2-2; 9 nucleotides match TRBD1. The CDR3 totals 14 residues. V lost 7 bases and J lost 6; bases outside the gene matches: 6. Per the germline V gene, CDR1 is LNHNV and CDR2 is YYDKDF (reference sequence). CDR3 nucleotide sequence: TGTGCCACCACCGGGACAGGGAATGCCGGGGAGCTGTTTTTT. Its protein product is CATTGTGNAGELFF.

CDR3 in amino acids: CASSLRQQETQYF. The CDR3 DNA reads as TGTGCCAGCAGCTTAAGACAGCAAGAGACCCAGTACTTC. The chain recombines TRBV7-9 with TRBJ2-5; maybe TRBD1 (5 bases). V was shortened by 2 bases and J by 2 bases, with 6 bases between the two germline ends. Looked up from germline, CDR1 is SEHNR and CDR2 is FQNEAQ (reference sequence). CDR3 length: 13 amino acids. Based on the CDR3 plus reference TRBV7-9 and TRBJ2-5, the full variable domain is DTGVSQNPRHKITKRGQNVTFRCDPISEHNRLYWYRQTLGQGPEFLTYFQNEAQLEKSRLLSDRFSAERPKGSFSTLEIQRTEQGDSAMYLCASSLRQQETQYFGPGTRLLVL.

The gene calls are TRBV5-4 and TRBJ2-7; 7 bases line up with TRBD1. There are 13 residues in the CDR3. CDR1 and CDR2 from the germline V gene are SGHNT and YYREEE (reference sequence). V shed 3 bases and J 3 bases; nucleotides not matched to a gene: 3. The CDR3 DNA follows: TGTGCCAGCAGCTCGACAGGGCACTACGAGCAGTACTTC. It encodes CASSSTGHYEQYF.

The gene calls are TRBV19 and TRBJ2-6, with D hard to call. The CDR3 is 17 amino acids. CDR1 is LNHDA and CDR2 is SQIVND in the germline V gene (reference sequence). The V end was cut by 5 bases, the J end by 0 bases, with 14 bases between. The CDR3 region is CASSYRRVDSGANVLTF. The CDR3 nucleotides are TGTGCCAGTAGTTACCGACGGGTCGACTCTGGGGCCAACGTCCTGACTTTC.